These 28 T cell receptor beta chains were all obtained from the same sample, sequenced in a study of T cells after yellow fever vaccination. TCRdb analysed the 5' RACE reads with MiXCR anew, one entry per CDR3 protein. The table has 95,000 to 150,000 distinct CDR3 sequences, about 7.4% seen once. Sequenced here: CD4+ T cells sorted from PBMCs, sampled 10 days after the first yellow fever vaccination. The receptors were gathered from a man aged 18 to 30 who received the YFV17D yellow fever vaccine.

This clonotype was picked up many times. The chain has TRBV30 and TRBJ2-7; the D gene is possibly TRBD2 (6 bases). This CDR3 spans 12 amino acids. Between the trimmed V and J ends, which lost 8 bases and 3 bases, there was a span of 14 bases. Germline CDR1 and CDR2: GTSNPN and SVGIG (reference sequence). The CDR3 is CARDGGLYEQYF. In nucleotides, the CDR3 is TGTGCCCGGGATGGGGGACTCTACGAGCAGTACTTC.

This clonotype came up many times. V gene TRBV3-1 combines with J gene TRBJ2-2; 9 positions agree with TRBD1. J was trimmed by 7 bases and V by 7 bases; bases with no gene match: 13. CDR1 and CDR2 (germline): LGHDT, YNNKEL (reference sequence). CDR3 length: 16 amino acids. This CDR3 is CASISSGTGKVGELFF. CDR3 bases: TGTGCCAGCATATCGTCCGGGACAGGGAAGGTCGGGGAGCTGTTTTTT.

This clonotype was counted at least ten times. CDR3 amino acids: CASSYYSRSGANVLTF. In DNA form, the CDR3 reads TGCGCCAGCAGCTATTACAGCCGCTCTGGGGCCAACGTCCTGACTTTC. The genes are TRBV5-1 and TRBJ2-6; D remains ambiguous. V was shortened by 3 bases and J by 0 bases, with 10 bases between the two germline ends. Germline V lookup: CDR1 SGHRS, CDR2 YFSETQ. The CDR3 loop spans 16 amino acids.

This clonotype was found many times. V is TRBV5-8 and J is TRBJ1-4; D is possibly TRBD1 (6 bases). The germline gives CDR1 SGHTS, CDR2 YDEGEE. Deletions cut 4 bases from V and 8 bases from J, with 12 bases between. The CDR3 covers 13 residues. CDR3 amino acids: CASSPDRGEKLFF. As DNA, the CDR3 is TGTGCCAGCAGCCCGGATAGGGGGGAAAAACTGTTTTTT. The whole variable domain, filled in from reference TRBV5-8 and TRBJ1-4, reads EAGVTQSPTHLIKTRGQQATLRCSPISGHTSVYWYQQALGLGLQFLLWYDEGEERNRGNFPPRFSGRQFPNYSSELNVNALELEDSALYLCASSPDRGEKLFFGSGTQLSVL.

This clonotype was seen ten or more times. The chain joins TRBV4-1 to TRBJ2-3; 8 bases agree with TRBD1. The CDR3 has 14 residues. The trim removed 1 base at V and 14 bases at J, leaving 11 bases unmatched. The germline CDR1 and CDR2 sequences are MGHRA and YSYEKL. The CDR3 is CASSQGAAGGNGYF. The DNA for the CDR3 is TGCGCCAGCAGCCAAGGAGCCGCAGGGGGCAACGGGTATTTT.

In this sample, this clonotype turned up many times. V usage is TRBV2 and J usage is TRBJ1-1, with D unresolved. In germline, CDR1 is SNHLY, CDR2 FYNNEI. This CDR3 contains 13 residues. V was trimmed by 7 bases and J by 5 bases, leaving 14 bases between them. The CDR3 loop is CASKSMGKTEAFF. Here the CDR3 DNA reads TGTGCCAGCAAGAGCATGGGGAAGACTGAAGCTTTCTTT. Full variable domain (remainder filled in from reference TRBV2 and TRBJ1-1): EPEVTQTPSHQVTQMGQEVILRCVPISNHLYFYWYRQILGQKVEFLVSFYNNEISEKSEIFDDQFSVERPDGSNFTLKIRSTKLEDSAMYFCASKSMGKTEAFFGQGTRLTVV.

This clonotype was observed many times. The genes are TRBV7-9 and TRBJ2-7; possibly TRBD1 for D (6 bases). Per the germline V gene, CDR1 is SEHNR and CDR2 is FQNEAQ (reference sequence). V lost 5 bases and J lost 0, with 11 bases in between. The CDR3 is 14 residues long. The chain's CDR3 is CASSTRQDSYEQYF. The CDR3 DNA is TGTGCCAGCAGCACCAGACAGGACTCCTACGAGCAGTACTTC.

This clonotype occurred a few times. An end of the junction does not agree with germline; a read error may underlie this. The chain recombines TRBV7-7 with TRBJ2-4; TRBD2 matches 8 bases. CDR3 length: 17 amino acids. The germline CDR1 and CDR2 sequences are SSHAT and FNYEAQ (reference sequence). The CDR3 DNA sequence: TGTGCTAGCAGCGTTTGCGGGGGGCCCATAGCCAAAAACATTCAGTACTTC. The encoded protein is CASSVCGGPIAKNIQYF.

This clonotype showed up many times. The chain carries TRBV12-3 or TRBV12-4 and TRBJ2-6, with D possibly TRBD2 on 6 matching bases. V lost 3 bases to trimming and J lost 2 bases, with 8 bases between them. This CDR3 spans 15 amino acids. CDR3 sequence (DNA): TGTGCCAGCAGTTTTGGAGGGGCTGGGGCCAACGTCCTGACTTTC. Its protein product is CASSFGGAGANVLTF.

The chain is built from TRBV12-3 or TRBV12-4 and TRBJ2-7, with D perhaps assigned TRBD1 or TRBD2 (5 bases each). V was clipped by 2 bases and J by 5 bases, with 13 bases between them. CDR3 length: 14 amino acids. The CDR3 DNA reads TGTGCCAGCAGTTTAAGGGACCTGGCTCACGAGCAGTACTTC. As protein: CASSLRDLAHEQYF.

This clonotype has at least ten counts. The chain employs TRBV5-1 and TRBJ1-6; the match to TRBD1 covers 8 bases. CDR1 and CDR2 from the germline V gene are SGHRS and YFSETQ. The CDR3 is 15 amino acids. V lost 4 bases, J lost 7 bases, and 7 bases stayed unmatched. The CDR3 sequence: CASSGGQGYNSPLHF. DNA for the CDR3: TGCGCCAGCAGCGGAGGACAGGGTTACAATTCACCCCTCCACTTT.

The chain is built from TRBV5-1 and TRBJ1-1, with D unresolved. From germline, CDR1 is SGHRS and CDR2 YFSETQ. The ends were cut back, 0 bases at V and 0 bases at J, with 9 bases in the middle. The CDR3 has 15 residues. The CDR3: CASSLETRLNTEAFF. The CDR3 DNA sequence: TGCGCCAGCAGCTTGGAGACCAGACTGAACACTGAAGCTTTCTTT.

This clonotype showed up many times. This chain's CDR3 is CASSQGGWEETQYF. The CDR3, as DNA: TGCGCCAGCAGCCAAGGCGGTTGGGAGGAGACCCAGTACTTC. J is TRBJ2-5 and V is TRBV4-3; weak D call: TRBD2 (5 bases). The V and J ends lost 1 base and 5 bases respectively, with 11 bases between them. The CDR3 has 14 amino acids. Germline V gene sequence: CDR1 LGHNA, CDR2 YSLEER.

Remarks on this clonotype: A single base separates this from a much larger clone, so it may be a read error. V usage is TRBV11-3 and J usage is TRBJ2-1; 9 nucleotides agree with TRBD2. The trim removed 9 bases at V and 4 bases at J, leaving 16 bases unmatched. CDR1 is SGHNT and CDR2 is YENEEA in the germline V gene. The CDR3 is 17 amino acids. CDR3 protein: CARSPGSGRGGYNEQFF. The CDR3 DNA reads TGTGCCAGAAGCCCCGGGTCGGGGCGGGGGGGATACAATGAGCAGTTCTTC.

This clonotype was found many times. This chain uses TRBV10-3 with TRBJ1-4, with D tentatively TRBD1 (5 bases). Germline V gene lookup returns CDR1 ENHRY and CDR2 SYGVKD. V was trimmed by 0 bases and J by 6 bases, leaving 11 bases between them. There are 15 residues in the CDR3. The CDR3 here is CAISESGTGDEKLFF. DNA for the CDR3: TGTGCCATCAGTGAGTCGGGGACCGGGGATGAAAAACTGTTTTTT.

This clonotype was recorded many times. This sequence joins TRBV20-1 and TRBJ2-7, with a tentative D call TRBD2 (6 bases). Germline V gene lookup returns CDR1 DFQATT and CDR2 SNEGSKA (reference sequence). Trimming stripped 4 bases from V and 0 bases from J, with 13 bases between. CDR3 length: 14 residues. CDR3 in DNA: TGCAGTGCTACCCTTGCGGGGACCTCCTACGAGCAGTACTTC. This encodes CSATLAGTSYEQYF.

This clonotype was detected only a few times. The chain links TRBV7-2 to TRBJ2-7; D is possibly TRBD2 (7 bases). Per germline, CDR1 SGHTA and CDR2 FQGNSA. Between the trimmed V and J ends, which lost 5 bases and 5 bases, there was a span of 19 bases. The CDR3 runs 15 residues. The CDR3: CASSIQMGGQNEQYF. CDR3 DNA sequence: TGTGCCAGCAGCATACAAATGGGGGGGCAAAACGAGCAGTACTTC.

On this clonotype itself: A much larger clone is a single base away; this may be a read error. The chain is built from TRBV6-1 and TRBJ2-2; tentatively, D is TRBD1 (6 bases). The V gene lost 9 bases and the J gene lost 1 base, with 9 bases spanning the gap. In germline, CDR1 is MNHNS, CDR2 SASEGT. The CDR3 loop spans 13 amino acids. CDR3 sequence reads: CARWDKNTGELFF. The CDR3 nucleotides are TGTGCCAGATGGGACAAGAACACCGGGGAGCTGTTTTTT.

This clonotype has ten or more counts. The J gene is TRBJ1-2, the V gene TRBV7-6; 11 bases are shared with TRBD1. Germline CDR1 is SGHVS and CDR2 is FNYEAQ. The CDR3 contains 15 residues. The ends lost 5 bases at V and 4 bases at J; junction bases unmatched: 6. The CDR3 spells CASSASGTGGYGYTF. The CDR3 coding sequence is TGTGCCAGCAGCGCCAGCGGGACAGGGGGCTATGGCTACACCTTC.

This clonotype was seen repeatedly, ten times or more. V usage is TRBV4-2 and J usage is TRBJ1-3; 8 positions match TRBD1. Germline V gene lookup returns CDR1 LGHNA and CDR2 YNFKEQ. The CDR3 runs to 16 residues. The V and J ends lost 3 bases and 3 bases, in that order; junction bases with no gene match: 7. This chain's CDR3 is CASSQLTGGDGNTIYF. For the CDR3, the DNA is TGTGCCAGCAGCCAGCTTACAGGGGGTGATGGAAACACCATATATTTT.

This clonotype was picked up many times. This chain connects TRBV29-1 to TRBJ2-3, with 8 bases fitting TRBD1. J lost 6 bases, V lost 4 bases, and 6 bases had no gene match. The CDR3 runs to 13 residues. Germline CDR1 SQVTM, CDR2 ANQGSEA. For the CDR3, the DNA is TGCAGCGTTGTGCAGGGGGCCGGGGATACGCAGTATTTT. This translates into CSVVQGAGDTQYF.

In its sample, this clonotype was seen many times. This chain uses TRBV5-1 with TRBJ1-2; D is ambiguous. The CDR3 sequence is 16 residues long. In germline, CDR1 is SGHRS, CDR2 YFSETQ. V shed 0 bases and J shed 5 bases, with 17 bases lying between them. The CDR3 nucleotides are TGCGCCAGCAGCTTGGCCAGTGGGGATTTCCCTTATGGCTACACCTTC. As protein: CASSLASGDFPYGYTF.

This clonotype showed up many times. This chain links TRBV21-1 with TRBJ1-3; TRBD1 reflects the table's D call only, with no check against the DNA. TRBV21-1 is termed a pseudogene. The CDR3 totals 13 residues. Here the CDR3 reads CASSTRERNTIYF. In nucleotides, the CDR3 is TGTGCCAGCAGCACCAGGGAAAGGAACACCATATATTTT.

This clonotype has just a few counts. V gene TRBV3-1 combines with J gene TRBJ1-2, with a possible D match to TRBD1 (6 bases). Germline assignment: CDR1 LGHDT and CDR2 YNNKEL (reference sequence). The V gene lost 4 bases and the J gene lost 4 bases, with 22 bases spanning the gap. The CDR3 spans 17 residues. The CDR3: CASSRLTGGEGIYGYTF. CDR3 coding DNA: TGTGCCAGCAGCCGGTTGACAGGTGGGGAGGGGATCTATGGCTACACCTTC.

This clonotype was detected ten times or more. The gene calls are TRBV12-3 or TRBV12-4 and TRBJ1-5; D not resolved. The germline V and J ends were trimmed by 2 bases and 4 bases, with 6 bases remaining between them. The length of the CDR3 is 13 residues. The CDR3 loop reads CASSLQRNQPQHF. The CDR3 nucleotides read TGTGCCAGCAGTTTACAGAGGAATCAGCCCCAGCATTTT.

Ten or more counts support this clonotype. The rearrangement joins TRBV28 to TRBJ2-2; a possible D gene is TRBD1 (6 bases). From germline, CDR1 is MDHEN and CDR2 SYDVKM. The CDR3 contains 16 residues. V was pared by 6 bases and J by 1 base, with 15 bases between. The CDR3 DNA reads as TGTGCCAGCAGCGCTCACGGGACACTGAACACCGGGGAGCTGTTTTTT. The encoded protein is CASSAHGTLNTGELFF.

This clonotype was recorded at least ten times. The genes are TRBV6-5 and TRBJ1-2; D gene uncertain. CDR1 MNHEY and CDR2 SVGAGI come from the germline V gene. The germline V and J ends were trimmed by 0 bases and 5 bases, with 7 bases remaining between them. The CDR3 spans 13 residues. The CDR3 sequence: CASSYSTDYGYTF. In nucleotides, the CDR3 is TGTGCCAGCAGTTACTCGACTGATTATGGCTACACCTTC.

On this clonotype: A read error is possible here, since a much larger clone lies one base away. This rearrangement joins TRBV7-3 to TRBJ1-1, with unresolved D. Germline-derived CDR1 and CDR2 are SGHTA and FQGTGA. The CDR3 is made up of 14 amino acids. The germline V and J ends were trimmed by 5 bases and 1 base, with 11 bases remaining between them. Here the CDR3 reads CASSVGRGNTEAFF. The CDR3 coding sequence is TGTGCCAGCAGCGTCGGACGGGGGAACACTGAAGCTTTCTTT.